This T cell receptor (beta chain) was identified during a study of blood T cell repertoires in COVID-19. Clones were sequenced by immunoSEQ multiplex PCR, and TCRdb holds only the in-frame ones, with some missing. The sample carries 30,000 to 40,000 clones, approximately 80% recorded once. The CDR3 contains 18 residues. V was pared by 1 base and J by 7 bases, with 23 bases between. Germline-derived CDR1 and CDR2 are LGHDT and YNNKEL (reference sequence). This sequence joins TRBV3-1 (or the pseudogene TRBV3-2) and TRBJ2-1; TRBD2 is a possible D gene (6 bases). This sequence originates from a man in his 60s in a cohort sampled during active COVID-19. Sequencing was carried out using peripheral blood. CDR3 residues: CASSQVPRSYVGGNEQFF. The CDR3 DNA follows: TGTGCCAGCAGCCAAGTCCCCCGGTCATATGTGGGGGGTAATGAGCAGTTCTTC.